These 15 T cell receptor beta chains came from one sample sequenced in a study of regulatory T cells in long-lasting Graves disease. The authors built TCR beta libraries using iRepertoire HTBI primers and Arm-PCR of CDR3 regions. TCRdb re-called the multiplex PCR reads through MiXCR, storing one row per CDR3 protein. Of under 300,000 distinct CDR3 sequences in the sample, around 18% were seen once. This sample's time point: newly diagnosed GD, antithyroid drugs for less than 3 months. From PBMCs, RNA was extracted and then used to make the TCR library. The sample in question was peripheral blood mononuclear cells (PBMCs), obtained at new diagnosis, from a patient treated with antithyroid drugs. The receptor source for this set is a female donor with Graves disease.

Many counts were recorded for this clonotype. V and J are TRBV28 and TRBJ2-7, with a weak D call TRBD2 (5 bases). The V and J ends lost 6 bases and 3 bases respectively, with 18 bases between them. Germline V lookup: CDR1 MDHEN, CDR2 SYDVKM. This CDR3 spans 15 amino acids. The CDR3 spells CASRSSGNMVYEQYF. CDR3 sequence (DNA): TGTGCCAGCAGATCTTCGGGAAACATGGTCTACGAGCAGTACTTC.

The V call is TRBV11-1, the J call TRBJ2-3; 9 bases are a match to TRBD2. The J segment lost 0 bases and the V segment lost 5 bases, leaving 6 bases of the junction unmatched. Germline lookup yields CDR1 SGHAT and CDR2 FQDESV (reference sequence). The CDR3 is made up of 16 amino acids. The CDR3 is CASSLLAGLSTDTQYF. DNA for the CDR3: TGTGCCAGCAGCCTTCTAGCGGGACTTAGCACAGATACGCAGTATTTT. Filled out from reference TRBV11-1 and TRBJ2-3, the complete variable domain reads EAEVAQSPRYKITEKSQAVAFWCDPISGHATLYWYRQILGQGPELLVQFQDESVVDDSQLPKDRFSAERLKGVDSTLKIQPAELGDSAMYLCASSLLAGLSTDTQYFGPGTRLTVL.

This chain links TRBV10-1 with TRBJ2-3; the D gene is possibly TRBD1 (5 bases). TRBJ1-5 matches the DNA end more closely, so the J call is doubtful. The CDR3 covers 13 residues. Germline V gives CDR1 WNHNN, CDR2 SYGVQD (reference sequence). The CDR3 region is CASSLGPTDTQHF. The CDR3 nucleotides read TGCGCCAGCAGTTTGGGACCCACAGATACGCAGCATTTT.

This clonotype was seen a few times. This chain joins TRBV7-6 and TRBJ2-3; D is possibly TRBD2 (6 bases). Trimming pared 5 bases from V and 5 bases from J, leaving 20 bases between. The CDR3 consists of 16 residues. Germline values: CDR1 SGHVS, CDR2 FNYEAQ. The CDR3 DNA reads TGTGCCAGCAGCGCCGACGGGTGGGAGGTGAAAGATACGCAGTATTTT. This translates into CASSADGWEVKDTQYF.

The chain couples TRBV20-1 to TRBJ1-2, with no clear D. The CDR3 is 14 residues long. Germline CDR1 and CDR2: DFQATT and SNEGSKA (reference sequence). CDR3 in amino acids: CSAYSEIGGYGYTF. The CDR3 coding sequence is TGCAGCGCGTACTCAGAAATTGGAGGCTATGGCTACACCTTC.

The table lists this clonotype with many counts. The gene calls are TRBV19 and TRBJ1-5; TRBD1 matches 8 bases. The V and J ends lost 6 bases and 5 bases, in that order; junction bases with no gene match: 15. CDR3 length equals 17 residues. In germline, CDR1 is LNHDA, CDR2 SQIVND (reference sequence). The CDR3 DNA sequence: TGTGCCAGTAGGACCGGAACGTCCGGGACAGGTTATCAGCCCCAGCATTTT. It translates to CASRTGTSGTGYQPQHF.

The chain employs TRBV28 and TRBJ1-5; 9 bases match TRBD1. The CDR3 is 17 amino acids. Looked up from germline, CDR1 is MDHEN and CDR2 is SYDVKM. The V segment lost 4 bases and the J segment 3 bases; nucleotides outside the gene matches: 10. The CDR3 DNA is TGTGCCAGCAGTTATTCCCCGGGACAGGGCCTCAATCAGCCCCAGCATTTT. Encoded protein: CASSYSPGQGLNQPQHF.

This clonotype was seen at least ten times. V gene TRBV20-1 combines with J gene TRBJ2-1; maybe TRBD2 (6 bases). Looked up from germline, CDR1 is DFQATT and CDR2 is SNEGSKA (reference sequence). The CDR3 consists of 14 residues. V was pared by 6 bases and J by 8 bases, with 20 bases between. Written as DNA, the CDR3 is TGCAGTGCCGAGGGCGGAGGGAGGTCGGATGAGCAGTTCTTC. This encodes CSAEGGGRSDEQFF.

Note on this clonotype: A far larger clone differs by one base, so this is likely a read error. This chain uses TRBV5-1 with TRBJ1-1; the D gene is possibly TRBD1 (5 bases). Germline V gene sequence: CDR1 SGHRS, CDR2 YFSETQ. The CDR3 length is 13 residues. As DNA, the CDR3 is TGTGCCAGCAGCTCGTATTTACCGGACAAAGCTTTCTTT. It is translated as CASSSYLPDKAFF. The variable domain in full, completed from reference TRBV5-1 and TRBJ1-1, reads KAGVTQTPRYLIKTRGQQVTLSCSPISGHRSVSWYQQTPGQGLQFLFEYFSETQRNKGNFPGRFSGRQFSNSRSEMNVSTLELGDSALYLCASSSYLPDKAFFGQGTRLTVV.

This clonotype was recorded many times. The V and J genes are TRBV6-5 and TRBJ2-7; 7 bases match TRBD2. This CDR3 has 17 amino acids. CDR1 and CDR2 from the germline V gene are MNHEY and SVGAGI. The V gene end was trimmed by 2 bases and the J gene end by 3 bases; junction bases not matched to a gene: 13. CDR3 sequence reads: CASSYEFWAGAIYEQYF. In DNA form, the CDR3 reads TGTGCCAGCAGTTACGAATTTTGGGCGGGAGCTATCTACGAGCAGTACTTC.

This clonotype was seen many times. The rearrangement links TRBV24-1 to TRBJ2-2, with D hard to call. Germline-derived CDR1 and CDR2 are KGHDR and SFDVKD. This CDR3 has 13 residues. The V end was cut by 2 bases, the J end by 6 bases, with 6 bases between. The CDR3 protein is CATSDSHSGELFF. In DNA form, the CDR3 reads TGTGCCACCAGTGATTCCCACTCCGGGGAGCTGTTTTTT.

Many counts were recorded for this clonotype. The chain combines TRBV12-3 or TRBV12-4 with TRBJ2-2, with D uncertain. The V end was cut by 5 bases, the J end by 6 bases, with 7 bases between. There are 12 residues in the CDR3. This CDR3 is CASSRVAGELFF. The CDR3 nucleotides are TGTGCCAGCAGTCGAGTCGCCGGGGAGCTGTTTTTT.

This clonotype was seen many times. The gene calls are TRBV7-9 and TRBJ1-6; 9 bases are shared with TRBD1. The CDR3 spans 13 residues. Germline V gives CDR1 SEHNR, CDR2 FQNEAQ (reference sequence). With V trimmed by 8 bases and J by 7 bases, 3 bases remained unmatched. The chain's CDR3 is CASAGQGNSPLHF. CDR3 nucleotides: TGTGCCAGCGCGGGACAGGGAAATTCACCCCTCCACTTT.

This clonotype was seen repeatedly, ten times or more. CDR3 in amino acids: CSASSERDFESTDTQYF. The DNA for the CDR3 is TGCAGTGCTAGCTCGGAGCGGGACTTCGAAAGCACAGATACGCAGTATTTT. The genes are TRBV20-1 and TRBJ2-3, with 7 bases lining up with TRBD2. The CDR3 consists of 17 residues. The J segment lost 0 bases and the V segment lost 3 bases, leaving 12 bases of the junction unmatched. Per germline, CDR1 DFQATT and CDR2 SNEGSKA (reference sequence).

The V and J genes are TRBV6-2 or TRBV6-3 and TRBJ2-1; 11 nucleotides match TRBD1. J was trimmed by 10 bases and V by 5 bases; bases with no gene match: 7. CDR3 size: 14 residues. CDR1 MNHEY and CDR2 SVGEGT come from the germline V gene. The CDR3 sequence: CASSQRTGGTEQFF. DNA for the CDR3: TGTGCCAGCAGTCAAAGGACAGGGGGCACGGAGCAGTTCTTC.